This T cell receptor (beta chain) was sequenced for a study of blood T cell repertoires in COVID-19. In the study overall: Both acute and convalescent COVID-19 samples were obtained from the United States, Italy and Spain. Sample material is recorded as cDNA or gDNA derived from T cells, B-cell-depleted T cells, or PBMCs.

Researchers sorted participants into cohorts using their self-reported clinical history. Germline loops: CDR1 SEHNR, CDR2 FQNEAQ (reference sequence). This CDR3 has 13 amino acids. The V end was cut by 4 bases, the J end by 1 base, with 8 bases between. In the authors' methods: Amplifying reference gene primers gave estimates of nucleated cell counts. Assay: immunoSEQ multiplex PCR; the TCRdb copy retains only in-frame clones and omits some. V and J calls and clone size are given by that table; D and trimming were obtained from the DNA. The sample holds about 200,000 clones; 83% are singletons and the top ten take 4.8%.

The receptor's source is a woman aged 45-59 years who had been exposed to COVID-19. The rearrangement links TRBV7-9 to TRBJ2-7; possibly TRBD1 for D (6 bases). What was sequenced was PBMCs or T cells enriched from blood (not recorded which). The CDR3 DNA follows: TGTGCCAGCAGCTCCACAGGGTCCTACGAGCAGTACTTC. Its translation is CASSSTGSYEQYF.